This record looks at one T cell receptor (beta chain) sequence and its context. Bulk CD8+ and CD4+ cells came from magnetic negative isolation; CD8+ TEMRA by FACS. About 0.45 to 1 ug RNA was reverse transcribed with random hexamers. One entry per CDR3 protein, called by TCRdb with MiXCR from the immunoSEQ multiplex PCR reads. The sample contains 150,000 to 180,000 distinct CDR3 sequences, around 96% of which appear only once. The sample originates from a study of CD8 T cells in Susac syndrome. The overall study: When their blood was taken, patients with Susac syndrome were therapy-naive, taking corticosteroids, or taking intravenous immunoglobulin alone.

Trimming removed 6 bases from V and 5 bases from J, with 14 bases in between. The CDR3 has 13 amino acids. The germline gives CDR1 DFQATT, CDR2 SNEGSKA (reference sequence). This clonotype originated in a human donor with Susac syndrome. Sequenced input: CD4+ T cells from PBMCs. This sequence joins TRBV20-1 and TRBJ2-1; a possible D gene is TRBD2 (6 bases). This chain's CDR3 is CSAIRGLDNEQFF. The CDR3 coding sequence is TGCAGTGCCATCCGGGGACTTGACAATGAGCAGTTCTTC.